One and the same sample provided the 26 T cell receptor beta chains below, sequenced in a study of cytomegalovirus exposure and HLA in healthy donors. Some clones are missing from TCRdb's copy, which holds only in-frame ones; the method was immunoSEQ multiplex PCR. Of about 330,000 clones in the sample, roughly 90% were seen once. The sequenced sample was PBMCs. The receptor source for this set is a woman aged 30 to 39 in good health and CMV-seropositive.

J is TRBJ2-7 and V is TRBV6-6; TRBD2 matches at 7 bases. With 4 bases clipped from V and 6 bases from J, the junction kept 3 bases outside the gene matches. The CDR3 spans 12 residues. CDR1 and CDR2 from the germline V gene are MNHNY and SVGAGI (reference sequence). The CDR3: CASSLGTIEQYF. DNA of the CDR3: TGTGCCAGCAGTTTAGGGACTATCGAGCAGTACTTC.

The CDR3 nucleotides read TGTGCCAGCAGTCGGACAGGTCTGAATGCTGAAGCTTTCTTT. It translates to CASSRTGLNAEAFF. V usage is TRBV6-5 and J usage is TRBJ1-1; 7 bases match TRBD1. J was trimmed by 6 bases and V by 5 bases; bases with no gene match: 9. The germline V gene encodes CDR1 MNHEY and CDR2 SVGAGI. This CDR3 has 14 amino acids.

CDR3: CARGVPAGNSYEQYF. The DNA of the CDR3 is TGTGCCAGAGGGGTGCCAGCGGGGAATTCCTACGAGCAGTACTTC. The V gene is TRBV7-3, the J gene TRBJ2-7, with TRBD2 identical over 7 bases. The CDR3 contains 15 residues. J gave up 1 base and V 9 bases, and 12 bases lay outside the gene matches. Germline loops: CDR1 SGHTA, CDR2 FQGTGA.

Written as DNA, the CDR3 is TGTGCCAGCAGCGTAGAGATCGCGGGGGAGCAGTACTTC. Protein sequence: CASSVEIAGEQYF. The rearrangement links TRBV9 to TRBJ2-7, with D maybe TRBD2 (6 bases). The V end was cut by 0 bases, the J end by 7 bases, with 11 bases between. Germline V gene lookup returns CDR1 SGDLS and CDR2 YYNGEE. The CDR3 contains 13 residues.

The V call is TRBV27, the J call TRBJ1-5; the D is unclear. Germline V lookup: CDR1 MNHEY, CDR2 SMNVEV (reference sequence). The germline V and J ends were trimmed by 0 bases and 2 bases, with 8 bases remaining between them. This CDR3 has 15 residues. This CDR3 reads CASSLSDGGNQPQHF. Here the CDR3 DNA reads TGTGCCAGCAGTTTATCGGACGGGGGCAATCAGCCCCAGCATTTT.

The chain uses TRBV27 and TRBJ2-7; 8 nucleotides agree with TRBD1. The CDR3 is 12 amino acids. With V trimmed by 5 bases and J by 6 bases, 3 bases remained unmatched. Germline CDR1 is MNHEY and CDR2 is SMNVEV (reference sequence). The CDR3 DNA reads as TGTGCCAGCAGTGCAGGGGGCGGCGAGCAGTACTTC. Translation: CASSAGGGEQYF.

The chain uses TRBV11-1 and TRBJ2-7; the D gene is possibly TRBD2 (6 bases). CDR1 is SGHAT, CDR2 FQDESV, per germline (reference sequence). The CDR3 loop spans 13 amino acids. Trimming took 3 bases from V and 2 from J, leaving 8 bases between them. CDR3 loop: CASSFGGTYEQYF. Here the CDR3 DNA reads TGTGCCAGCAGCTTCGGGGGAACCTACGAGCAGTACTTC.

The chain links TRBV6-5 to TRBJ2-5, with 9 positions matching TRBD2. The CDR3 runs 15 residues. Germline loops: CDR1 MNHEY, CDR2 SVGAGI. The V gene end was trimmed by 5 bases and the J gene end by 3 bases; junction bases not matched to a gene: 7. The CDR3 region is CASSRLAGDEETQYF. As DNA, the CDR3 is TGTGCCAGCAGTAGATTAGCGGGAGATGAAGAGACCCAGTACTTC.

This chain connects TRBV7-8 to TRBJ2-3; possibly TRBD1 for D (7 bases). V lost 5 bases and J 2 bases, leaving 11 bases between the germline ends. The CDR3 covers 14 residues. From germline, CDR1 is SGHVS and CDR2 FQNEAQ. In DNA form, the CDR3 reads TGTGCCAGCAGCCCCAGGGGGGCCACAGATACGCAGTATTTT. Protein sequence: CASSPRGATDTQYF.

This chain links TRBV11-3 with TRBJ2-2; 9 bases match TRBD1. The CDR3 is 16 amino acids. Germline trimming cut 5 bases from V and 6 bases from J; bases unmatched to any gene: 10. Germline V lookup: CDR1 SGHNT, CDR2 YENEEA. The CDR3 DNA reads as TGTGCCAGCAGCCCCGAGGACAGGGGAGGGTCCGGGGAGCTGTTTTTT. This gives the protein CASSPEDRGGSGELFF.

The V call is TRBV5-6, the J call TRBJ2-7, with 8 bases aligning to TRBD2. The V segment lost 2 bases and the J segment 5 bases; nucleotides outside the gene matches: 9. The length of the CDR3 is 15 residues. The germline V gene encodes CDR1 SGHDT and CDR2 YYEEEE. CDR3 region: CASSFYPSGWDEQYF. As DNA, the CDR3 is TGTGCCAGCAGCTTCTATCCTAGCGGGTGGGACGAGCAGTACTTC.

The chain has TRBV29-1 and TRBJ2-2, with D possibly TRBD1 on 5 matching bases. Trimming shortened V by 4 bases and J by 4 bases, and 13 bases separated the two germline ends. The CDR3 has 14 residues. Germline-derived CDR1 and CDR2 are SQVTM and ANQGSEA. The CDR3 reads CSVGLRVGTGELFF. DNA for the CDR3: TGCAGCGTTGGTCTCAGGGTGGGCACCGGGGAGCTGTTTTTT.

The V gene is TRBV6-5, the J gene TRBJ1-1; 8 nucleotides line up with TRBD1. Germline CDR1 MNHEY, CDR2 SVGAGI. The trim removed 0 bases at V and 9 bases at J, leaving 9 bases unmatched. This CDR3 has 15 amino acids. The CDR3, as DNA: TGTGCCAGCAGTTACTCGGGACAGGAGAGGCACAAAGCTTTCTTT. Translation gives CASSYSGQERHKAFF.

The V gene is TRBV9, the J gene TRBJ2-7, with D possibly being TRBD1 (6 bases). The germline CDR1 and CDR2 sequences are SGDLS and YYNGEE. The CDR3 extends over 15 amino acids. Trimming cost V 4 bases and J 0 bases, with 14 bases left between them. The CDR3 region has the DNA TGTGCCAGCAGCCCCCGGACAGTGAGCTCCTACGAGCAGTACTTC. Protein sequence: CASSPRTVSSYEQYF.

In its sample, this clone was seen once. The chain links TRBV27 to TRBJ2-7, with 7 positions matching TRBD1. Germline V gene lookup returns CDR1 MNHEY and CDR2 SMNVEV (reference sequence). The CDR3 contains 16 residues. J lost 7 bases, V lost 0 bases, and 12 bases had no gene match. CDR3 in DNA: TGTGCCAGCAGTTTATCGAAAACGACAGGGACGAAGGAGCAGTACTTC. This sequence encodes CASSLSKTTGTKEQYF.

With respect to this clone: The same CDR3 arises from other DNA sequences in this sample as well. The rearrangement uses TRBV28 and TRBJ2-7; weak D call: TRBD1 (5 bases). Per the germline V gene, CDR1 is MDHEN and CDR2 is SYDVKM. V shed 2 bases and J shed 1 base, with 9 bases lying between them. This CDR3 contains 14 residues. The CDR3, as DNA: TGTGCCAGCAGTTTACCTAGGGGATCCTACGAGCAGTACTTC. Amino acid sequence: CASSLPRGSYEQYF.

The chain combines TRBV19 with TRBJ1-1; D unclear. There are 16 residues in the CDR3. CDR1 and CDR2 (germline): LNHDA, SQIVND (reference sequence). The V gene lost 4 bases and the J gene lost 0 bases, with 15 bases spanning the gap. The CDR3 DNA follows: TGTGCCAGTAGTAGATCAGGAGGCACAATGAACACTGAAGCTTTCTTT. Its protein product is CASSRSGGTMNTEAFF.

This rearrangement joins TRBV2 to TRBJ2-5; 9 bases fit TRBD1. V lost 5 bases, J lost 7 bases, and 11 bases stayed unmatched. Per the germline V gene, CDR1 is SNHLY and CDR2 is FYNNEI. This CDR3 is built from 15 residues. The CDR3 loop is CASSQGQGRGATQYF. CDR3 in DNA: TGTGCCAGCAGTCAGGGACAGGGTAGAGGTGCGACCCAGTACTTC.

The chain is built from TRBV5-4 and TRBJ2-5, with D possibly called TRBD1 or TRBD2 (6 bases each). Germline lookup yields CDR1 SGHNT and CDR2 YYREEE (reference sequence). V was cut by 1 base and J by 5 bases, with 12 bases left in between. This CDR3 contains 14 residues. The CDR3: CASSLKGGPETQYF. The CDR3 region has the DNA TGTGCCAGCAGCTTGAAGGGGGGCCCGGAGACCCAGTACTTC.

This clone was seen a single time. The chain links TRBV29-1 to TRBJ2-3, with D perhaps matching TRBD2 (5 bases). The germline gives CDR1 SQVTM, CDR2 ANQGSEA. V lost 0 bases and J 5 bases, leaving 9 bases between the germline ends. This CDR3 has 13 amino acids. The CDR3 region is CSVEEGVGDTQYF. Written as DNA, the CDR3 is TGCAGCGTTGAAGAGGGAGTCGGAGATACGCAGTATTTT.

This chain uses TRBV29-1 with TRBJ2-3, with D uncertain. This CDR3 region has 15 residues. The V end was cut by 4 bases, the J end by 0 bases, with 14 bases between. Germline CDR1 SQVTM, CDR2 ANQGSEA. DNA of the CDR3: TGCAGCGTTGTCCCAAGAGTATCTAGCACAGATACGCAGTATTTT. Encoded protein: CSVVPRVSSTDTQYF.

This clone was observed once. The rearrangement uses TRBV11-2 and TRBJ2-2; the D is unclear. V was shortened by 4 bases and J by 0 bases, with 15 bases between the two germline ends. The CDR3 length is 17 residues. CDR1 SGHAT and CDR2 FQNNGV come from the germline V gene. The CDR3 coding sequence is TGTGCCAGCAGCTCCCAAGGGCGGATAACGAACACCGGGGAGCTGTTTTTT. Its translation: CASSSQGRITNTGELFF.

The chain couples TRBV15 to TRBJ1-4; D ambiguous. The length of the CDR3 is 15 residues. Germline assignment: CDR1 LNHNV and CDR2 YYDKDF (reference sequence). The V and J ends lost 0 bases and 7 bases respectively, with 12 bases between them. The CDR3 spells CATSRDPGLIEKLFF. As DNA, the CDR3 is TGTGCCACCAGCAGAGATCCCGGGCTTATTGAAAAACTGTTTTTT.

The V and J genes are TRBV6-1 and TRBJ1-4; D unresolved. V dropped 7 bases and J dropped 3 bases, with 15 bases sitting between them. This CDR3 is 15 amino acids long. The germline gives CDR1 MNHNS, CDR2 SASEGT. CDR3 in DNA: TGTGCCAGCAAAGAACGGGCGTTTGCTAATGAAAAACTGTTTTTT. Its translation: CASKERAFANEKLFF.

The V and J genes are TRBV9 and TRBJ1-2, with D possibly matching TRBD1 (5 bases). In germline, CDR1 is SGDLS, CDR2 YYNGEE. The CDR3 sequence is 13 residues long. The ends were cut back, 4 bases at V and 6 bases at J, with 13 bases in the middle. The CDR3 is CASSSWGEDGYTF. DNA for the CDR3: TGTGCCAGCAGCTCCTGGGGCGAGGATGGCTACACCTTC.

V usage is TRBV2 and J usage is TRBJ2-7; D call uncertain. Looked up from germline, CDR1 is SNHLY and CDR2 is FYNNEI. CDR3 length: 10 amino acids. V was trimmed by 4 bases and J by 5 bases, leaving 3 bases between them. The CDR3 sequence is CASSVNEQYF. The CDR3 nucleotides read TGTGCCAGCAGTGTAAACGAGCAGTACTTC.